The TCR beta chain described here comes from a study of T cells in women clearing cervical HPV infection. Comment on this clone: Its specificity is not known. Sequencing ends 3 residues short of the CDR3 end; the germline J gene provides the rest.

Dot-blot hybridization genotyped cervical HPV amplified with MY09/MY11 PCR. General study results and limits: A classifier using richness and V gene abundances reached an AUC of about 0.83.

Average input was around 1,200 ng genomic DNA for immunoSEQ TCR beta CDR3 amplification. The repertoire was sequenced with immunoSEQ multiplex PCR; TCRdb's copy has only in-frame clones and lacks some. The sample holds fewer than 35,000 clones. CDR1 and CDR2 from the germline V gene are MGHRA and YSYEKL. V was cut by 1 base and J by 4 bases, with 17 bases left in between. This CDR3 has 18 residues. The sample taken for sequencing was blood buffy coat. The genes are TRBV4-1 and TRBJ2-6; D might be TRBD1 or TRBD2, each matching 5 bases. This sequence originates from a woman between 18 and 70 years old with a cervical HPV16 infection that either progressed to CIN3+ or cleared (not recorded which). CDR3 sequence: CASSQGRPGSKGANVLTF. The covered CDR3 bases are TGCGCCAGCAGCCAAGGTCGGCCAGGGAGCAAAGGGGCCAACGTC.